What follows is one T cell receptor (beta chain) and its context. The data originate from a study of T cell repertoires in ileal Crohn's disease. Using immunoSEQ multiplex PCR, the repertoire was profiled, and TCRdb retains in-frame clones only, with some absent. This table has approximately 15,000 clones, around 65% appearing once. The J segment lost 0 bases and the V segment lost 5 bases, leaving 19 bases of the junction unmatched. The CDR3 contains 19 residues. Germline CDR1 MNHEY, CDR2 SMNVEV (reference sequence). This chain joins TRBV27 and TRBJ2-7, with 7 bases matching TRBD2. The sequence derives from an adult with Crohn's disease. Sequencing was done on a sample of ileal tissue. The CDR3 DNA is TGTGCCAGCAGTCGTCAGACTAGCAACTCTAACCCCCTCTCCTACGAGCAGTACTTC. Protein: CASSRQTSNSNPLSYEQYF.